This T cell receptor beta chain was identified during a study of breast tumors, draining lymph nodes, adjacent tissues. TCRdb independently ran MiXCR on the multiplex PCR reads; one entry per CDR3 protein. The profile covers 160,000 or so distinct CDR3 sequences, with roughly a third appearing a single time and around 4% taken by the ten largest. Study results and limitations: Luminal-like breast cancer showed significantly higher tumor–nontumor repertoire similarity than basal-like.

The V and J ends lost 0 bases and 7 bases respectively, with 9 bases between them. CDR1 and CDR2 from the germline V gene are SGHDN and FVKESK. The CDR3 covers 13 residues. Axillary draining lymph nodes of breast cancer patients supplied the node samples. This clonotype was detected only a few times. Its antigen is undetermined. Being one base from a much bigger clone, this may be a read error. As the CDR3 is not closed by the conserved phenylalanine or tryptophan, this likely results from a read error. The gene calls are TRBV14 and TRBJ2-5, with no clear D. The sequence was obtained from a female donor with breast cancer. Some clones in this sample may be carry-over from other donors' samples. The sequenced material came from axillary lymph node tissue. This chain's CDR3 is CASSQDTYRTQYS. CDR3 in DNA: TGTGCCAGCAGCCAAGACACTTACCGGACCCAGTACTCC.